This T cell receptor beta chain originates from a study of blood T cell repertoires in COVID-19. Whole-study context: Sites across the United States, Italy and Spain contributed samples from acute and convalescent COVID-19. Sample material is recorded as cDNA or gDNA derived from T cells, B-cell-depleted T cells, or PBMCs.

Per the original data handling: Estimation of nucleated cell counts relied on the amplification of reference gene primers. Only in-frame clones appear in the TCRdb table, and some are missing; sequencing was by immunoSEQ multiplex PCR. That table gives V, J and clone size, and the DNA gave D and trimming. The sample has around 77,000 clones; roughly 80% are singletons. After removal of 0 bases from V and 5 bases from J, the junction contained 7 bases not matched to a gene. Per germline, CDR1 ENHRY and CDR2 SYGVKD. The CDR3 length is 17 residues. The sequenced sample consisted of peripheral blood. The TCR was taken from a human donor in a cohort sampled during active COVID-19. The chain uses TRBV10-3 and TRBJ2-1, with 10 bases matching TRBD2. In DNA form, the CDR3 reads TGTGCCATCAGTGAGTCGACCCTAGCGGGGGAGAACAATGAGCAGTTCTTC. It encodes CAISESTLAGENNEQFF.